This TCR beta chain was recorded in a study of T cell changes during pregnancy in multiple sclerosis (dated by TCRdb to between 2018 and 2021). Study-level background: In women with multiple sclerosis, the researchers looked at how the T cell repertoire shifted as pregnancy progressed.

The CDR3 sequence holds 15 residues, the cysteine and phenylalanine included. Only the CDR3 region is kept as DNA, spanning 45 bases read in frame from base 1. As encoded in the germline V gene, CDR1 is SGDLS while CDR2 is YYNGEE. After removal of 0 bases from V and 7 bases from J, the junction retains 6 bases not matched to a gene. Library preparation employed the immunoSEQ multiplex PCR assay. The table was pulled from immuneACCESS by TCRdb, which kept in-frame rearrangements only. Such tables lose some clones; where checked, under half of the loss comes from unresolved V genes, and the rest has no known cause. The sample table contains roughly 44,000 clones; only one count was recorded for around nine tenths of them. The ten top clones hold approximately 5.8% of the sample. In regard to this clone: Its antigen remains unidentified. There are no base qualities to consult, and no much larger clone falls within one base.

The origin of this receptor is a female donor in good health, enrolled as a control in a pregnancy study. This sequence uses TRBV9 and TRBJ2-1; the central 8 bases match TRBD1. Sample: CD8+ T cells from peripheral blood mononuclear cells, taken after pregnancy. The sequence in DNA is TGTGCCAGCAGCGTAGGTGGACAGGGTCGTAATGAGCAGTTCTTC. It is translated as CASSVGGQGRNEQFF.